The 5 T cell receptor beta chains given below trace back to one sample, sequenced in a study of OX40 agonist ivuxolimab in advanced cancers. The assay was immunoSEQ multiplex PCR, and TCRdb's table has in-frame clones only and misses some. This table has tens of thousands of clones, over 80% appearing once. This specimen was CD4+ or CD8+ T cells sorted from blood, taken in a trial of the OX40 agonist ivuxolimab. Receptor source: an adult with an advanced solid tumor such as melanoma, head and neck, liver or kidney cancer.

This clone was picked up a small number of times. The rearrangement uses TRBV6-5 and TRBJ1-5, with unresolved D. The CDR3 sequence is 13 residues long. Germline CDR1 reads MNHEY; CDR2 reads SVGAGI. Between the trimmed V and J ends, which lost 5 bases and 4 bases, there was a span of 9 bases. CDR3 sequence: CASSMTQNQPQHF. The CDR3 nucleotides are TGTGCCAGCAGTATGACCCAAAATCAGCCCCAGCATTTT.

This chain connects TRBV5-1 to TRBJ1-4; 9 bases match TRBD1. The germline CDR1 and CDR2 sequences are SGHRS and YFSETQ. This CDR3 region has 15 residues. The trim removed 4 bases at V and 8 bases at J, leaving 9 bases unmatched. CDR3 amino acids: CASSTSTGGEEKLFF. CDR3 DNA sequence: TGCGCCAGCAGCACCTCGACAGGGGGAGAGGAAAAACTGTTTTTT.

The chain joins TRBV15 to TRBJ2-1; the match to TRBD2 covers 10 bases. Germline-derived CDR1 and CDR2 are LNHNV and YYDKDF (reference sequence). CDR3 length: 16 residues. V lost 0 bases, J lost 8 bases, and 7 bases stayed unmatched. The CDR3 here is CATSRDRAGGHDEQFF. The CDR3 nucleotides are TGTGCCACCAGCAGAGATCGAGCGGGGGGGCATGATGAGCAGTTCTTC.

The chain recombines TRBV6-1 with TRBJ2-3, with a weak D call TRBD2 (6 bases). In germline, CDR1 is MNHNS, CDR2 SASEGT. This CDR3 has 14 amino acids. Trimming removed 8 bases from V and 0 bases from J, with 12 bases in between. The chain's CDR3 is CASPGLTSTDTQYF. DNA for the CDR3: TGTGCCAGCCCGGGACTGACTAGCACAGATACGCAGTATTTT.

The sample holds a few counts of this clone. The chain recombines TRBV10-2 with TRBJ2-1, with a tentative D call TRBD2 (5 bases). Looked up from germline, CDR1 is WSHSY and CDR2 is SAAADI. This CDR3 has 14 amino acids. V was clipped by 3 bases and J by 5 bases, with 11 bases between them. CDR3 nucleotide sequence: TGCGCCAGCAGTGATCTACTAGTGCACAATGAGCAGTTCTTC. Translating gives CASSDLLVHNEQFF.